This TCR beta chain was recovered during a study of Graves' ophthalmopathy and Graves' hyperthyroidism. Study-level findings and limits: The model reached just under 71% sensitivity and around 72% specificity for predicting ophthalmopathy progression.

CDR3 regions of TCR beta were amplified from RNA transcripts. First-round RT-PCR with HTBI primers preceded a second-round multiplex PCR. TCRdb analysed the multiplex PCR reads with MiXCR anew, one entry per CDR3 protein. The sample lists hundreds of thousands of distinct CDR3 sequences; about 40% were seen once. This clonotype was counted many times. Its target is unknown. Germline V gives CDR1 MGHRA, CDR2 YSYEKL. CDR3 length: 14 amino acids. V lost 4 bases and J lost 7, with 13 bases in between. The source material was peripheral blood. The receptor comes from an adult man with Graves' ophthalmopathy. This rearrangement joins TRBV4-1 to TRBJ1-4; D not certain. The CDR3 spells CASSLLIVGEKLFF. The CDR3, as DNA: TGCGCCAGCAGCCTATTAATTGTGGGTGAAAAACTGTTTTTT.